This T cell receptor (beta chain) was sequenced for a study of early T cells in non-severe SARS-CoV-2 infection (dated by TCRdb to about 2021). Context from the whole study: Because TCR sequencing relied on bulk RNA taken from unsorted whole blood, pairing of alpha and beta chains was not possible. Findings and caveats that apply to the study as a whole: VDJdb matching was skewed toward anti-spike CD8 responses and likely underestimated virus-specific expansions, missing private and CD4 specificities.

The receptor library was made with 5' RACE. Instrument on record: NextSeq 500. To correct for sequencing error and PCR bias, the TCR library protocol tagged individual cDNA molecules with unique molecular identifiers. Sequencing covered both TCR alpha and beta chains, and within each sample the abundances of alpha and beta sequences were tightly co-correlated. Regarding the original processing steps: Decombinator V4 was used to annotate the V gene, J gene and CDR3 of the TCR sequences. TCRs were defined as expanded if a significant change between any two time points was detected under a Poisson model with p below 0.0001. TCR abundances were normalised to the total number of TCRs sequenced per sample and expressed as counts per million. MAIT TCRs were defined by TRAV1-2 paired with TRAJ12, TRAJ20 or TRAJ33, and iNKT TCRs by TRAV10 paired with TRAJ18. VDJdb, accessed 1 November 2021, was searched for CMV, EBV and SARS-CoV-2 annotated TCRs, excluding TCRs annotated for multiple antigens. Clones were called with MiXCR by TCRdb after fastp trimmed the public reads at Q25, and only in-frame beta chains were retained. Every entry covers one CDR3 protein and lists the most common genes and DNA from its rows. The V and J calls reflect TCRdb's pipeline rather than the authors' work. The sample table contains more than 25,000 distinct CDR3 sequences; only one count was recorded for about 5% of them. The ten largest account for approximately 0.92% of the sample.

The trim is 2 bases for V and 0 bases for J, with a gap of 15 bases between the germline ends. The CDR3 covers 17 residues, taking in both the cysteine and the phenylalanine. Only CDR3 DNA is held: 51 bases, read in frame from base 1. CDR1 is given as SGHRS and CDR2 as YFSETQ, both from the germline V gene. This was a case-control study nested in a cohort of healthcare workers in London, UK, who had nasopharyngeal swab PCR tests and blood samples taken every week. Healthcare workers were enrolled in the week of the UK lockdown, from 23 to 31 March 2020, and were followed every week for up to roughly 15 weeks. This clonotype showed up just a few times. It lacks a known antigen. Per-base quality was not reported, and no clone a single base away is much larger than it.

What was sequenced was whole blood. In this chain, TRBV5-1 is recombined with TRBJ1-3; the best D guess is TRBD1, with 5 bases matching. This TCR came from an adult who was a healthcare worker with PCR-confirmed SARS-CoV-2 infection or an uninfected control (not recorded which). The encoded CDR3 is CASSLEGHLSSGNTIYF. The nucleotide sequence reads TGCGCCAGCAGCTTAGAAGGACACCTGAGCTCTGGAAACACCATATATTTT.